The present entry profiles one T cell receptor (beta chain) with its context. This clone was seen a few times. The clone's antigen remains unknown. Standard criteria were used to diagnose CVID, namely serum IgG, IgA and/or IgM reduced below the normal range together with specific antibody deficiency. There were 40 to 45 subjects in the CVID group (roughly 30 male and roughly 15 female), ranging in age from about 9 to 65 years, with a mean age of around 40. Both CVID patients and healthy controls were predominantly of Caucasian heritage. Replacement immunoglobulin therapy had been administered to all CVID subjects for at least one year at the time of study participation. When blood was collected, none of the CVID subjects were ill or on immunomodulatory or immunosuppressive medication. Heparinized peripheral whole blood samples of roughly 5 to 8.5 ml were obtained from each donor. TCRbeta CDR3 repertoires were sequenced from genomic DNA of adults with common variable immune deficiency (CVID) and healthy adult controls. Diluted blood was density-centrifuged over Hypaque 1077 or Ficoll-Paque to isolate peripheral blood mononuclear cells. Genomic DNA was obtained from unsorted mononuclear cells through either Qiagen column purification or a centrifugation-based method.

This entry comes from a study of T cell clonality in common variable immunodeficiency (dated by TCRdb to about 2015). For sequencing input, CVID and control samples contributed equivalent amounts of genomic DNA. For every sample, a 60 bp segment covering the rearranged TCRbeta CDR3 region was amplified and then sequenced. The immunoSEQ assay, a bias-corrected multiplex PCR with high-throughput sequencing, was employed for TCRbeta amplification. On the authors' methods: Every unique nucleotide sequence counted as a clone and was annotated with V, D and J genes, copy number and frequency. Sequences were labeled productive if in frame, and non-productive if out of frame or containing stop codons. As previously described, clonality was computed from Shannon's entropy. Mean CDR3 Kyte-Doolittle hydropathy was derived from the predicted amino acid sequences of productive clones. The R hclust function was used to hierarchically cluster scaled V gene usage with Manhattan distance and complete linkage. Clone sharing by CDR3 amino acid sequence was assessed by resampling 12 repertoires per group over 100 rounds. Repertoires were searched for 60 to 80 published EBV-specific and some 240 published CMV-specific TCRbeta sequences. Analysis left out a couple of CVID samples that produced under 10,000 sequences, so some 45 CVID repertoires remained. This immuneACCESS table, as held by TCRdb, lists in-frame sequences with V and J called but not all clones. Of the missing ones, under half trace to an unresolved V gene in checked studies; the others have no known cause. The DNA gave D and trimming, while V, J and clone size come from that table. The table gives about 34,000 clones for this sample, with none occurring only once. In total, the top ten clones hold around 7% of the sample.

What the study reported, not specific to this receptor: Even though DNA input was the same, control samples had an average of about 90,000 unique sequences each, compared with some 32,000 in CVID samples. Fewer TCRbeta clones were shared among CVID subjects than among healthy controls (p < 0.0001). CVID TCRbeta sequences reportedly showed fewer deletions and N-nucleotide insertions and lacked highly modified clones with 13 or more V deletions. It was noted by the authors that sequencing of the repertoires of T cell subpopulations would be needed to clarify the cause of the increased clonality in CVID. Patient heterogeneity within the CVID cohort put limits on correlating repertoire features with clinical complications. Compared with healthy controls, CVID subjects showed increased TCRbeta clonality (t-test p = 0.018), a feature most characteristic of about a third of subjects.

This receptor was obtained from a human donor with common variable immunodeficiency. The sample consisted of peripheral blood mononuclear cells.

The DNA read from the CDR3 is TGTGCCAGCAGCTCGATGACTATCAATGAG. This codes for CASSSMTINE. The whole CDR3 reads CASSSMTINEQFF. Recombination joined TRBV7-9 with TRBJ2-1; the D gene is possibly TRBD2, with 5 bases matching. With the read ending 3 residues before the CDR3 end, the germline J gene is used to fill in that end. The germline V gene (reference sequence) specifies SEHNR as CDR1 and FQNEAQ as CDR2. The CDR3 measures 13 amino acids from cysteine to phenylalanine. The DNA covers only part of the CDR3, 30 bases in frame from base 1. The germline ends are 10 bases apart after V is trimmed by 4 bases and J by 6 bases.